The 27 T cell receptor beta chains listed next were all sequenced from one sample in a study of cytomegalovirus exposure and HLA in healthy donors (dated by TCRdb to 2016 to 2017). The protocol used for the library was the immunoSEQ multiplex PCR assay. This immuneACCESS table, as held by TCRdb, lists in-frame sequences with V and J called but not all clones. Of the missing ones, under half trace to an unresolved V gene in checked studies; the others have no known cause. For this sample there are about 350,000 clones; about 90% appear just once. The ten largest clonotypes hold over 1% of the sample. Sequencing was carried out using PBMCs. The receptors stem from a woman in her 30s in good health and CMV-seropositive.

The chain employs TRBV30 and TRBJ2-1, with 11 bases that match TRBD2. The CDR3 length is 17 residues. CDR1 GTSNPN and CDR2 SVGIG come from the germline V gene (reference sequence). The V segment lost 4 bases and the J segment 0 bases; nucleotides outside the gene matches: 8. The CDR3 nucleotides are TGTGCCTGGAAAGGGGTTACTAGCGGGAGCTCCTACAATGAGCAGTTCTTC. It specifies CAWKGVTSGSSYNEQFF.

V gene TRBV6-5 combines with J gene TRBJ1-2; 9 positions agree with TRBD1. Germline V lookup: CDR1 MNHEY, CDR2 SVGAGI. The CDR3 totals 14 residues. V dropped 5 bases and J dropped 5; count of bases not matched to a gene: 6. Here the CDR3 reads CASSAGTGLYGYTF. CDR3 DNA: TGTGCCAGCAGTGCTGGGACAGGGCTATATGGCTACACCTTC.

The rearrangement joins TRBV28 to TRBJ1-4, with D uncertain. V was pared by 5 bases and J by 0 bases, with 13 bases between. The germline CDR1 and CDR2 sequences are MDHEN and SYDVKM. CDR3 length: 16 residues. CDR3 DNA sequence: TGTGCCAGCAGTCAACCCCGCGGCGCAACTAATGAAAAACTGTTTTTT. Translation: CASSQPRGATNEKLFF. Full variable domain (rest looked up from reference TRBV28 and TRBJ1-4): DVKVTQSSRYLVKRTGEKVFLECVQDMDHENMFWYRQDPGLGLRLIYFSYDVKMKEKGDIPEGYSVSREKKERFSLILESASTNQTSMYLCASSQPRGATNEKLFFGSGTQLSVL.

CDR3 sequence reads: CAWSVLGQETQYF. CDR3 nucleotide sequence: TGTGCCTGGAGTGTTCTGGGCCAAGAGACCCAGTACTTC. The chain recombines TRBV30 with TRBJ2-5; the D is unclear. The CDR3 length is 13 residues. Deletions cut 0 bases from V and 1 base from J, with 6 bases between. The germline CDR1 and CDR2 sequences are GTSNPN and SVGIG (reference sequence).

The V call is TRBV27, the J call TRBJ2-5; no clear D. Trimming pared 5 bases from V and 0 bases from J, leaving 10 bases between. CDR3 length: 14 residues. Germline loops: CDR1 MNHEY, CDR2 SMNVEV (reference sequence). CDR3 in amino acids: CASSLAPYQETQYF. The DNA for the CDR3 is TGTGCCAGCAGTCTCGCCCCGTACCAAGAGACCCAGTACTTC.

This clone appeared a single time. The V call is TRBV9, the J call TRBJ1-1; 7 bases are shared with TRBD1. J was trimmed by 1 base and V by 4 bases; bases with no gene match: 4. The germline gives CDR1 SGDLS, CDR2 YYNGEE. CDR3 length: 14 amino acids. This CDR3 reads CASSMGQKNTEAFF. The CDR3 DNA is TGTGCCAGCAGCATGGGACAGAAGAACACTGAAGCTTTCTTT.

The chain carries TRBV29-1 and TRBJ1-2, with 7 bases identical to TRBD1. V gave up 4 bases and J gave up 4 bases; unmatched junction bases: 3. The CDR3 consists of 12 residues. Germline-derived CDR1 and CDR2 are SQVTM and ANQGSEA. This CDR3 reads CSVAGDSYGYTF. Here the CDR3 DNA reads TGCAGCGTTGCCGGGGACAGCTATGGCTACACCTTC. Based on the CDR3 plus reference TRBV29-1 and TRBJ1-2, the full variable domain is SAVISQKPSRDICQRGTSLTIQCQVDSQVTMMFWYRQQPGQSLTLIATANQGSEATYESGFVIDKFPISRPNLTFSTLTVSNMSPEDSSIYLCSVAGDSYGYTFGSGTRLTVV.

This clone was counted only a few times. The V call is TRBV5-8, the J call TRBJ1-3; D ambiguous. The CDR3 length is 15 residues. Germline assignment: CDR1 SGHTS and CDR2 YDEGEE. The V end was cut by 0 bases, the J end by 0 bases, with 7 bases between. The DNA for the CDR3 is TGTGCCAGCAGCTTGGTTACGCGCTCTGGAAACACCATATATTTT. As protein: CASSLVTRSGNTIYF.

V is TRBV11-2 and J is TRBJ2-7; D possibly corresponds to TRBD1 (6 bases). CDR3 length: 14 residues. Per the germline V gene, CDR1 is SGHAT and CDR2 is FQNNGV. The V gene lost 5 bases and the J gene lost 2 bases, with 13 bases spanning the gap. CDR3 sequence: CASSASWDTYEQYF. CDR3 bases: TGTGCCAGCAGCGCATCTTGGGACACCTACGAGCAGTACTTC.

This clone was seen only a few times. This chain's CDR3 is CASSSPTAEGNTIYF. Written as DNA, the CDR3 is TGTGCCAGCAGCTCTCCTACAGCTGAGGGGAACACCATATATTTT. The rearrangement links TRBV5-6 to TRBJ1-3; D perhaps matches TRBD1 (5 bases). The CDR3 has 15 residues. Germline CDR1 and CDR2: SGHDT and YYEEEE. The V gene lost 3 bases and the J gene lost 7 bases, with 17 bases spanning the gap.

This rearrangement joins TRBV27 to TRBJ2-5; D call uncertain. The CDR3 has 14 residues. Trimming removed 0 bases from V and 7 bases from J, with 12 bases in between. From germline, CDR1 is MNHEY and CDR2 SMNVEV (reference sequence). The CDR3 loop reads CASSLSGPPGTQYF. The CDR3 nucleotides read TGTGCCAGCAGTTTATCTGGACCTCCAGGGACCCAGTACTTC.

This chain connects TRBV19 to TRBJ1-1; 10 positions match TRBD1. V dropped 0 bases and J dropped 7; count of bases not matched to a gene: 5. CDR1 is LNHDA and CDR2 is SQIVND in the germline V gene (reference sequence). CDR3 length equals 15 residues. The CDR3 sequence: CASSIDPTGGFEAFF. In nucleotides, the CDR3 is TGTGCCAGTAGTATAGACCCGACAGGGGGCTTTGAAGCTTTCTTT.

V usage is TRBV19 and J usage is TRBJ2-2, with 9 positions matching TRBD1. Germline CDR1 and CDR2: LNHDA and SQIVND (reference sequence). Germline trimming cut 6 bases from V and 6 bases from J; bases unmatched to any gene: 8. The CDR3 runs 15 residues. The CDR3 nucleotides read TGTGCCAGTAGCGGGGGACAGGGTTTTTCCGGGGAGCTGTTTTTT. Protein product: CASSGGQGFSGELFF. Full variable domain (outside the CDR3, taken from reference TRBV19 and TRBJ2-2): DGGITQSPKYLFRKEGQNVTLSCEQNLNHDAMYWYRQDPGQGLRLIYYSQIVNDFQKGDIAEGYSVSREKKESFPLTVTSAQKNPTAFYLCASSGGQGFSGELFFGEGSRLTVL.

The chain uses TRBV15 and TRBJ2-5, with D possibly TRBD1 on 5 matching bases. V lost 2 bases and J lost 0, with 10 bases in between. The CDR3 sequence is 15 residues long. Germline values: CDR1 LNHNV, CDR2 YYDKDF (reference sequence). The chain's CDR3 is CATSRTDSNQETQYF. DNA for the CDR3: TGTGCCACCAGCAGAACAGACAGCAACCAAGAGACCCAGTACTTC.

This clone came up a few times. V usage is TRBV27 and J usage is TRBJ1-2, with TRBD1 matching over 10 bases. This CDR3 comprises 15 residues. Losses at the gene ends were 1 base for V and 6 bases for J; bases not matched to a gene: 5. Germline V gene data show CDR1 as MNHEY and CDR2 as SMNVEV (reference sequence). In DNA, the CDR3 is TGTGCCAGCAGTTTATTGTTTGGGACAGGGGATGGCTACACCTTC. Translated: CASSLLFGTGDGYTF.

This chain joins TRBV9 and TRBJ2-2; 15 bases align to TRBD2. V lost 4 bases, J lost 2 bases, and 6 bases stayed unmatched. The CDR3 contains 18 residues. Germline-derived CDR1 and CDR2 are SGDLS and YYNGEE. The CDR3 region is CASSPRTSGRGNTGELFF. The CDR3 region has the DNA TGTGCCAGCAGCCCCAGGACTAGCGGGAGGGGAAACACCGGGGAGCTGTTTTTT.

A word on this clone: One end of the junction varies from germline; a read error may be responsible. The rearrangement links TRBV28 to TRBJ1-2; no clear D gene. The germline V gene has CDR1 MDHEN and CDR2 SYDVKM. This CDR3 region has 11 residues. The CDR3 coding sequence is TGTGCCAGCAGTTTAGGTGCCGGCCGATCCTTC. Translation: CASSLGAGRSF.

In its sample, this clone was seen many times. The chain is built from TRBV7-3 and TRBJ2-3, with 11 bases matching TRBD2. Germline V gives CDR1 SGHTA, CDR2 FQGTGA. This CDR3 is built from 18 residues. The V segment lost 0 bases and the J segment 2 bases; nucleotides outside the gene matches: 7. The CDR3 bases are TGTGCCAGCAGCTTAACTAGCGGGGGGGCCGGAACCACAGATACGCAGTATTTT. Its translation is CASSLTSGGAGTTDTQYF.

The table lists this clone with a few counts. The chain carries TRBV27 and TRBJ2-7, with TRBD1 matching over 10 bases. The junction had 1 base not matched to a gene; V was cut back by 4 bases and J by 1 base. This CDR3 comprises 14 residues. From germline, CDR1 is MNHEY and CDR2 SMNVEV (reference sequence). The CDR3 nucleotides are TGTGCCAGCAGTTCGGGACAGGGGTCCTACGAGCAGTACTTC. Translation gives CASSSGQGSYEQYF.

This chain joins TRBV11-1 and TRBJ2-7; 8 nucleotides align to TRBD1. The CDR3 is 14 amino acids. Germline V gene lookup returns CDR1 SGHAT and CDR2 FQDESV (reference sequence). With 5 bases clipped from V and 5 bases from J, the junction kept 8 bases outside the gene matches. The CDR3 nucleotides read TGTGCCAGCAGCCGAACTTCAGGGGGCGACGAGCAGTACTTC. Translating gives CASSRTSGGDEQYF. Full variable domain (rest looked up from reference TRBV11-1 and TRBJ2-7): EAEVAQSPRYKITEKSQAVAFWCDPISGHATLYWYRQILGQGPELLVQFQDESVVDDSQLPKDRFSAERLKGVDSTLKIQPAELGDSAMYLCASSRTSGGDEQYFGPGTRLTVT.

This clone was picked up one time. This sequence joins TRBV6-5 and TRBJ2-7; 10 nucleotides align to TRBD2. Per the germline V gene, CDR1 is MNHEY and CDR2 is SVGAGI. V dropped 5 bases and J dropped 6; count of bases not matched to a gene: 10. This CDR3 comprises 15 residues. This CDR3 reads CASSPLAGVIREQYF. The DNA for the CDR3 is TGTGCCAGCAGTCCGCTAGCGGGAGTAATTCGCGAGCAGTACTTC.

To note about this clone: The sample carries other DNA sequences with the same CDR3. V gene TRBV29-1 combines with J gene TRBJ1-5; no clear D. The CDR3 spans 12 residues. CDR1 is SQVTM, CDR2 ANQGSEA, per germline. Trimming left V 4 bases short and J 0 bases short, with 4 bases between. The CDR3 protein is CSVGGSNQPQHF. The CDR3 DNA reads as TGCAGCGTTGGGGGTAGCAATCAGCCCCAGCATTTT.

The CDR3 DNA sequence: TGTGCCAGCAGTTTATCGGCAGGGGCCTATAATTCACCCCTCCACTTT. Translation: CASSLSAGAYNSPLHF. The chain has TRBV27 and TRBJ1-6, with a possible D match to TRBD1 (6 bases). V dropped 0 bases and J dropped 2 bases, with 8 bases sitting between them. The CDR3 contains 16 residues. Germline V gene data show CDR1 as MNHEY and CDR2 as SMNVEV (reference sequence).

The V call is TRBV6-5, the J call TRBJ1-4; a weak D match, TRBD1 (6 bases). Trimming left V 0 bases short and J 2 bases short, with 7 bases between. The CDR3 has 15 residues. Germline lookup yields CDR1 MNHEY and CDR2 SVGAGI. CDR3 sequence: CASSYSGGTNEKLFF. CDR3 DNA: TGTGCCAGCAGTTACTCCGGGGGCACTAATGAAAAACTGTTTTTT.

This rearrangement joins TRBV11-1 to TRBJ2-7; 7 bases are shared with TRBD1. The germline gives CDR1 SGHAT, CDR2 FQDESV (reference sequence). Trimming took 5 bases from V and 3 from J; bases not matched to a gene: 10. The CDR3 spans 15 residues. CDR3 coding DNA: TGTGCCAGCAGCCTTACCTCGGACAGGAGCTACGAGCAGTACTTC. Its protein product is CASSLTSDRSYEQYF.

The chain couples TRBV6-1 to TRBJ2-7; unclear D gene. The CDR3 covers 14 residues. Trimming stripped 1 base from V and 6 bases from J, with 13 bases between. Germline assignment: CDR1 MNHNS and CDR2 SASEGT. The CDR3 loop reads CASSEEWFLSEQYF. The CDR3 DNA follows: TGTGCCAGCAGTGAAGAATGGTTCCTTAGCGAGCAGTACTTC.

Turning to this clone: Other DNA sequences in the sample encode the same CDR3. V usage is TRBV15 and J usage is TRBJ1-5; tentative D call: TRBD1 (5 bases). Germline V lookup: CDR1 LNHNV, CDR2 YYDKDF (reference sequence). Between the trimmed V and J ends, which lost 0 bases and 2 bases, there was a span of 5 bases. The CDR3 has 14 amino acids. CDR3 sequence reads: CATSRDRGNQPQHF. The DNA for the CDR3 is TGTGCCACCAGCAGAGACAGGGGCAATCAGCCCCAGCATTTT.